The sequence of this TCR beta chain was determined in a study of blood T cell repertoires in COVID-19 (dated by TCRdb to about 2020). Describing the broader study: The collaborator samples originated in the United States, Italy and Spain and spanned the acute and convalescent phases of COVID-19. The prospective study material was composed of cDNA or gDNA derived from T cells, B-cell-depleted T cells, or PBMCs. The dataset comprised deeply sampled blood TCRbeta repertoires from subjects exposed to, actively infected with, or recovered from COVID-19. The repertoires were released in a freely available public database meant as a resource for research on the immune response to SARS-CoV-2. The samples were drawn from two sources: the first 160 participants of the ongoing ImmuneRACE study, and 1,000 to 1,500 subjects contributed by 6 global collaborators. Sample metadata almost always included a de-identified subject ID, COVID-19 status, age in years and sex. Where available, HLA class I and class II types were taken from metadata supplied by the sample provider and were not determined by assay-based typing. Results and caveats for the whole study, not just this receptor: The quantity of clinical and demographic metadata differed by source and by participant and was supplied without curation.

As concerns this clone: The antigen it binds to is not known. Per-nucleotide qualities are absent, and no much larger clonotype sits a single base away.

TCRbeta CDR3 regions were amplified from genomic DNA by means of the immunoSEQ Assay, a bias-controlled multiplex PCR. Regarding the original processing steps: Nucleated cell counts per sample were estimated from amplification of reference gene primers within the assay. To quantify the absolute abundance of each unique TCRbeta CDR3 rearrangement, sequence reads were collapsed and filtered. For each sample, productive Simpson clonality was calculated by taking the square root of Simpson's diversity index across productive rearrangements. As stored in TCRdb, this immuneACCESS dataset retains in-frame rearrangements with V and J assigned. A fraction of the clones does not appear; measured against another copy, unresolved V genes explain less than half of the discrepancy, and the remainder lacks a known reason. V and J calls and clone size come straight from that table; D and trimming were deduced from the DNA. The sample records under 150,000 clones, approximately 80% of which are singletons. The ten most abundant clones make up more than 5% of the sample.

Participants in the prospective study were aged roughly 18 to 89 years, lived in more than 20 United States geographic areas, and enrolled through a virtual design. To assign participants to cohorts, the prospective study relied on clinical history that participants themselves reported in a screening survey and a study questionnaire. For ImmuneRACE Cohort 3, a participant was defined as recovered based on two consecutive negative NP/OP PCR tests, clearance by a healthcare professional, or resolution of symptoms. In the prospective study, mobile phlebotomists collected whole blood, serum and a nasopharyngeal or oropharyngeal swab from each participant. Over a roughly 2-month period, participants in the prospective study had the option of providing additional blood draws and questionnaires. Before DNA extraction, prospective study blood samples were shipped either frozen or at room temperature. V is pruned by 4 bases and J by 6 bases, leaving 13 bases of the junction without a gene match. The CDR3 covers 16 residues, taking in both the cysteine and the phenylalanine. The DNA shown is the 48-base CDR3, in frame from base 1. The germline V gene specifies SGHRS as CDR1 and YFSETQ as CDR2.

The chain is encoded by TRBV5-1 joined to TRBJ1-2, with TRBD1 matching 9 junction bases. The TCR originated in a middle-aged woman who had recovered from COVID-19. The material sequenced was PBMCs or T cells enriched from blood (not recorded which). The CDR3 is CASSPTTRQGGNGYTF. The DNA sequence follows: TGCGCCAGCAGCCCGACCACTCGACAGGGGGGGAATGGCTACACCTTC.